This T cell receptor beta chain was observed in a study of cytomegalovirus exposure and HLA in healthy donors. Overall study findings and caveats: The investigators catalogued 164 TCR beta chains as cytomegalovirus-associated. Rare TCR sequences predominated, though certain public TCRs were found in many donors. A few of the chains that were CMV-associated were confirmed in vitro to be specific for CMV antigens. A classifier reportedly called cytomegalovirus status with high sensitivity and specificity.

Sequencing was performed with immunoSEQ multiplex PCR; in TCRdb, only in-frame clones are kept and a portion is missing. The sample carries about 160,000 clones, roughly 90% recorded once. The V gene's germline CDR1 is MNHEY and CDR2 SVGAGI. With V trimmed by 2 bases and J by 6 bases, 5 bases remained unmatched. This CDR3 has 15 amino acids. With regard to this clone: As yet, its antigen is unknown.

Source material: PBMCs. The chain combines TRBV6-5 with TRBJ2-1; 9 bases line up with TRBD2. The receptor was derived from a man between 18 and 35 years old in good health and CMV-seropositive. CDR3: CASSYKGGGANEQFF. Here the CDR3 DNA reads TGTGCCAGCAGTTACAAGGGCGGGGGGGCCAATGAGCAGTTCTTC.